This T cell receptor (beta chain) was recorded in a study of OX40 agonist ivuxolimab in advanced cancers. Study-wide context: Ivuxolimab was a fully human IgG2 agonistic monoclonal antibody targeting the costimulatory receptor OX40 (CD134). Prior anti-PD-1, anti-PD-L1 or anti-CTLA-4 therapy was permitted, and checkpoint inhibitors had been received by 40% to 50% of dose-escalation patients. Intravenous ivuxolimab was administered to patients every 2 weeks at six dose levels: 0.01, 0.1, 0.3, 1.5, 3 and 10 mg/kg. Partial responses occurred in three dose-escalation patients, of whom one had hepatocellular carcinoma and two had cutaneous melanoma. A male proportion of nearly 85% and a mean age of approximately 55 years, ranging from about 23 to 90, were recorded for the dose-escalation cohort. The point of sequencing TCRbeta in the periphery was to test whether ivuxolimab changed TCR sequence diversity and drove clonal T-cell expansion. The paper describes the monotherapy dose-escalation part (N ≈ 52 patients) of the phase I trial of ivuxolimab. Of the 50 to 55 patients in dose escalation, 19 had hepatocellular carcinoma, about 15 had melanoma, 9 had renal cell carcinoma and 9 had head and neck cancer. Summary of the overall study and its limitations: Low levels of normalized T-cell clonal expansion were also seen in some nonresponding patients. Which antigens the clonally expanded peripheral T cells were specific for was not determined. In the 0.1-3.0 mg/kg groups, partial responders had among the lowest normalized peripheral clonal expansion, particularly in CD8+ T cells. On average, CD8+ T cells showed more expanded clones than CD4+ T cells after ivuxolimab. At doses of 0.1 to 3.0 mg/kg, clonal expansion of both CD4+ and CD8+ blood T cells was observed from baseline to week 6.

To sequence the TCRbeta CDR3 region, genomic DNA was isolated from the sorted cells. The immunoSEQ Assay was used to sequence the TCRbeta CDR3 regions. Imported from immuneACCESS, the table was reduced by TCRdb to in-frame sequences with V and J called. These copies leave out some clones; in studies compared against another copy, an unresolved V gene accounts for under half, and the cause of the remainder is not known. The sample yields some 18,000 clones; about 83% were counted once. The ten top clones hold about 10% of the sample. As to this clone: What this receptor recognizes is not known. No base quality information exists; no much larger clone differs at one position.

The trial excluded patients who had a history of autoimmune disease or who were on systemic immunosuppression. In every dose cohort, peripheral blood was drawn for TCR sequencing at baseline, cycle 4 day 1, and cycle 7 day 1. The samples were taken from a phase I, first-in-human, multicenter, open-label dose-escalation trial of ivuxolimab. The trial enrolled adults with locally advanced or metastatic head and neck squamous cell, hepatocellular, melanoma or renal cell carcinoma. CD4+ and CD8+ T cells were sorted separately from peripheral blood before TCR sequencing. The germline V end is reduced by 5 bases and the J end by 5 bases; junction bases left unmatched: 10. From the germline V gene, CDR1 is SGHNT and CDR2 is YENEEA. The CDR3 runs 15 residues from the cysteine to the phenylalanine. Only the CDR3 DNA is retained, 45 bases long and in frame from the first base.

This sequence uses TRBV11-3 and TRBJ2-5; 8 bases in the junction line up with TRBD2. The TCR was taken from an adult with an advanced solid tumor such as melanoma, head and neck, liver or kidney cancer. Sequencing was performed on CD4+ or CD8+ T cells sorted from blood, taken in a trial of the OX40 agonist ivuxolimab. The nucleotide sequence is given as TGTGCCAGCAGCACCGGGACTAGTCTAAAGGAGACCCAGTACTTC. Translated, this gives CASSTGTSLKETQYF.